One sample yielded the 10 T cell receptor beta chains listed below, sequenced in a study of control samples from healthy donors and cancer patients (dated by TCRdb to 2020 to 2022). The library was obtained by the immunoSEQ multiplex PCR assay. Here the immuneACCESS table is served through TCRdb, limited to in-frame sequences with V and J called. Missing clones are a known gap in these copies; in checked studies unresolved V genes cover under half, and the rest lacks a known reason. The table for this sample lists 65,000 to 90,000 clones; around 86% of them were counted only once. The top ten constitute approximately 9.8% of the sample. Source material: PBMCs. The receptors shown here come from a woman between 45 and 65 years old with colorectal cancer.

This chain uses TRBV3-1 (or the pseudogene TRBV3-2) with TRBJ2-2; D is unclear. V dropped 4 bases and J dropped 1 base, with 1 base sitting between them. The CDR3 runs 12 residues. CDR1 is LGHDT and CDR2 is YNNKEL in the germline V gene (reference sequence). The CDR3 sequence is CASSRNTGELFF. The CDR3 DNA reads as TGTGCCAGCAGCCGGAACACCGGGGAGCTGTTTTTT.

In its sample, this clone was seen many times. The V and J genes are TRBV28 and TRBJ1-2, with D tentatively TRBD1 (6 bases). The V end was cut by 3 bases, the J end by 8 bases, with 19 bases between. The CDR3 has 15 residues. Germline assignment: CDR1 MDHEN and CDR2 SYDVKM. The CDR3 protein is CASSFTTGSKGGYTF. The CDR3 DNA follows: TGTGCCAGCAGTTTCACCACAGGGTCAAAAGGAGGCTACACCTTC.

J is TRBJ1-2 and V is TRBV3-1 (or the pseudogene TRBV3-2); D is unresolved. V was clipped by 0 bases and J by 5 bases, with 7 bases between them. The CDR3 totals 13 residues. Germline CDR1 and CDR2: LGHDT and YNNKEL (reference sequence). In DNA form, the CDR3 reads TGTGCCAGCAGCCAAGATATAGGGTATGGCTACACCTTC. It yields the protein CASSQDIGYGYTF.

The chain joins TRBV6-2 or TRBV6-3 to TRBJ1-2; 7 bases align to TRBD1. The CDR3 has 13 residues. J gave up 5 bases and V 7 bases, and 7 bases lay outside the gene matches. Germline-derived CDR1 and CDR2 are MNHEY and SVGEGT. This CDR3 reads CASTPPQGYGYTF. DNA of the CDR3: TGTGCCAGCACCCCCCCACAGGGGTATGGCTACACCTTC.

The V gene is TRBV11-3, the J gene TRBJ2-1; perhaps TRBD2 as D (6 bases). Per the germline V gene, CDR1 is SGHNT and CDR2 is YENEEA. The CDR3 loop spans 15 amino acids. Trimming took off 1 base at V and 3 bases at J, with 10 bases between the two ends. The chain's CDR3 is CASSLAGGDYNEQFF. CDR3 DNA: TGTGCCAGCAGCTTAGCCGGGGGAGACTACAATGAGCAGTTCTTC. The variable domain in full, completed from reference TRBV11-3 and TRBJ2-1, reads EAGVVQSPRYKIIEKKQPVAFWCNPISGHNTLYWYLQNLGQGPELLIRYENEEAVDDSQLPKDRFSAERLKGVDSTLKIQPAELGDSAVYLCASSLAGGDYNEQFFGPGTRLTVL.

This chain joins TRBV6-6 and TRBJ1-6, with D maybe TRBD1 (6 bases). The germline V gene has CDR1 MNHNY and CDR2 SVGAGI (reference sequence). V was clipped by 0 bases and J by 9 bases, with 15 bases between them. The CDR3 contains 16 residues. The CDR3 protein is CASSYSPGVGPSPLHF. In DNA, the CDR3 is TGTGCCAGCAGTTACTCGCCAGGGGTAGGGCCTTCACCCCTCCACTTT.

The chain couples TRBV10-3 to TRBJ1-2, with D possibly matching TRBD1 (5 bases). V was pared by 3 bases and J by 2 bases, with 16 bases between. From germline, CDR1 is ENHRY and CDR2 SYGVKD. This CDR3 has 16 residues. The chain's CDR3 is CAISDQGVGGNYGYTF. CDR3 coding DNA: TGTGCCATCAGTGACCAGGGAGTAGGAGGCAACTATGGCTACACCTTC.

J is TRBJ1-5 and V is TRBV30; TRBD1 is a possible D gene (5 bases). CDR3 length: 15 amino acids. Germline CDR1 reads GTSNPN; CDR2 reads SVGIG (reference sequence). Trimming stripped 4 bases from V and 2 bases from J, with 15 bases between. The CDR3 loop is CAWTSGGLGNQPQHF. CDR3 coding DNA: TGTGCCTGGACCTCGGGGGGATTAGGCAATCAGCCCCAGCATTTT.

The CDR3 sequence is CASGFSGGTGGIRRNQPQHF. The DNA for the CDR3 is TGTGCTAGTGGTTTCTCCGGTGGGACAGGGGGAATTCGGCGCAATCAGCCCCAGCATTTT. The chain couples TRBV12-5 to TRBJ1-5, with 11 bases identical to TRBD1. This CDR3 has 20 residues. In germline, CDR1 is LGHNT, CDR2 FRNRAP. Trimming at V came to 3 bases and at J to 2 bases, leaving 15 bases not matched to a gene.

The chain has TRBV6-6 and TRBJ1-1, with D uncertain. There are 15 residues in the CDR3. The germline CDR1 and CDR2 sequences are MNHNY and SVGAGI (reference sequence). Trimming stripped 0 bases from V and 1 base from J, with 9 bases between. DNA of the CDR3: TGTGCCAGCAGTTACTCTGAGGGAGGGAACACTGAAGCTTTCTTT. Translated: CASSYSEGGNTEAFF.